The following is a TCR beta chain sequence with its context. Its antigen is unknown. RNA transcripts gave rise to amplified TCR beta CDR3 regions. TCR CDR3 regions were first amplified by RT-PCR with HTBI primers. Using its own MiXCR run on the multiplex PCR reads, TCRdb lists one record per CDR3 protein. This sample has hundreds of thousands of distinct CDR3 sequences, with more than 14% found just once. The data originate from a study of T cells in Graves' hyperthyroidism and ophthalmopathy. Whole-study results and caveats: Within blood appeared most thyroid clonotypes that had expanded above 0.001.

The V and J ends lost 5 bases and 2 bases, in that order; junction bases with no gene match: 13. The V gene's germline CDR1 is SGHAT and CDR2 FQNNGV. There are 18 residues in the CDR3. The chain has TRBV11-2 and TRBJ2-3; the match to TRBD1 covers 10 bases. The TCR comes from a woman in her forties or fifties with Graves' ophthalmopathy. Sequenced input: blood. The CDR3 spells CASSILTGTGVNTDTQYF. The CDR3 DNA follows: TGTGCCAGCAGCATCTTAACCGGGACAGGGGTAAACACAGATACGCAGTATTTT.